One and the same sample provided the 17 T cell receptor beta chains below, sequenced in a study of OX40 agonist ivuxolimab in advanced cancers. The protocol was immunoSEQ multiplex PCR, while the TCRdb copy is restricted to in-frame clones and leaves out a portion. This repertoire shows 80,000 to 95,000 clones, about 91% found once; its top ten account for 0.4% to 0.55%. The sequenced sample was CD4+ or CD8+ T cells sorted from blood, obtained in a trial of the OX40 agonist ivuxolimab. These receptors originate from an adult with an advanced solid tumor such as melanoma, head and neck, liver or kidney cancer.

V and J are TRBV6-1 and TRBJ1-5; D is undetermined. Germline V lookup: CDR1 MNHNS, CDR2 SASEGT. The CDR3 has 11 amino acids. Deletions cut 3 bases from V and 7 bases from J, with 4 bases between. The CDR3 DNA is TGTGCCAGCAGTGATCGGCAGCCCCAGCATTTT. Amino acid sequence: CASSDRQPQHF.

In regard to this clone: The sample carries other DNA sequences with the same CDR3. This sequence joins TRBV18 and TRBJ2-7; D gene uncertain. The germline V gene encodes CDR1 KGHSH and CDR2 LQKENI. CDR3 length: 12 amino acids. The V and J ends lost 6 bases and 0 bases respectively, with 6 bases between them. CDR3 sequence: CASSPSSYEQYF. CDR3 sequence (DNA): TGTGCCAGCTCCCCGAGCTCCTACGAGCAGTACTTC.

Concerning this clone itself: At one end the junction does not follow the germline gene, possibly because of a read error. The rearrangement links TRBV7-9 to TRBJ2-3; D gene ambiguous. From germline, CDR1 is SEHNR and CDR2 FQNEAQ (reference sequence). The CDR3 loop spans 12 amino acids. The CDR3 DNA reads as TGTGCCAGCAGCCCGCCCCCCTTATCACCCGCTTTT. Amino acids: CASSPPPLSPAF.

V is TRBV7-8 and J is TRBJ1-5, with no clear D. Per the germline V gene, CDR1 is SGHVS and CDR2 is FQNEAQ. V dropped 2 bases and J dropped 4 bases, with 9 bases sitting between them. The CDR3 sequence is 14 residues long. CDR3 in DNA: TGTGCCAGCAGCTTACGGGGTAGGAATCAGCCCCAGCATTTT. This encodes CASSLRGRNQPQHF.

The J gene is TRBJ2-4, the V gene TRBV4-1; 8 positions agree with TRBD2. CDR1 and CDR2 (germline): MGHRA, YSYEKL. CDR3 length: 16 amino acids. The V gene end was trimmed by 0 bases and the J gene end by 6 bases; junction bases not matched to a gene: 7. The CDR3 spells CASSQEREGLGNIQYF. CDR3 bases: TGCGCCAGCAGCCAAGAACGGGAGGGCCTGGGAAACATTCAGTACTTC.

The chain joins TRBV30 to TRBJ2-3; D not certain. The CDR3 contains 12 residues. The ends were cut back, 4 bases at V and 5 bases at J, with 10 bases in the middle. The germline CDR1 and CDR2 sequences are GTSNPN and SVGIG (reference sequence). CDR3 DNA sequence: TGTGCCTGGATTAGAGAGCGAGATACGCAGTATTTT. Its protein product is CAWIRERDTQYF.

The chain couples TRBV7-9 to TRBJ1-2; D is unresolved. The CDR3 is made up of 12 amino acids. Per germline, CDR1 SEHNR and CDR2 FQNEAQ (reference sequence). Trimming removed 0 bases at V and 6 bases at J, with 5 bases between. CDR3 nucleotide sequence: TGTGCCAGCAGCTTAGCGAGGGATGGCTACACCTTC. This codes for CASSLARDGYTF.

This chain joins TRBV7-2 and TRBJ2-3; a weak D match, TRBD2 (6 bases). The CDR3 runs 13 residues. Trimming cost V 5 bases and J 1 base, with 7 bases left between them. Per germline, CDR1 SGHTA and CDR2 FQGNSA. The CDR3: CASSPGGTDTQYF. CDR3 DNA sequence: TGTGCCAGCAGCCCGGGGGGCACAGATACGCAGTATTTT.

The V and J genes are TRBV19 and TRBJ1-4; D ambiguous. Germline V CDR1 and CDR2: LNHDA, SQIVND (reference sequence). CDR3 size: 15 residues. Trimming shortened V by 5 bases and J by 0 bases, and 10 bases separated the two germline ends. CDR3 nucleotides: TGTGCCAGTAGTGGTCCCTCGGCAACTAATGAAAAACTGTTTTTT. Amino acid sequence: CASSGPSATNEKLFF.

The chain couples TRBV4-2 to TRBJ1-3; 10 nucleotides agree with TRBD1. Looked up from germline, CDR1 is LGHNA and CDR2 is YNFKEQ. V dropped 0 bases and J dropped 3; count of bases not matched to a gene: 2. The CDR3 runs 16 residues. The CDR3 region has the DNA TGTGCCAGCAGCCAAGAAGGACAGGGGGATGGAAACACCATATATTTT. Residues: CASSQEGQGDGNTIYF.

A note on this clone: The sample contains more than one DNA sequence encoding this CDR3. The rearrangement uses TRBV5-1 and TRBJ1-6, with D unclear. Trimming stripped 2 bases from V and 8 bases from J, with 11 bases between. The CDR3 runs 14 residues. The V gene's germline CDR1 is SGHRS and CDR2 YFSETQ. This CDR3 is CASSLIGVYSPLHF. For the CDR3, the DNA is TGCGCCAGCAGCTTAATCGGGGTGTATTCACCCCTCCACTTT.

The chain joins TRBV2 to TRBJ1-4; no clear D gene. V gave up 6 bases and J gave up 0 bases, with 5 bases separating them. This CDR3 comprises 13 residues. Germline loops: CDR1 SNHLY, CDR2 FYNNEI. The CDR3 spells CASRGPTNEKLFF. Written as DNA, the CDR3 is TGTGCCAGCAGAGGACCAACTAATGAAAAACTGTTTTTT. The full variable domain, completed using reference TRBV2 and TRBJ1-4, is EPEVTQTPSHQVTQMGQEVILRCVPISNHLYFYWYRQILGQKVEFLVSFYNNEISEKSEIFDDQFSVERPDGSNFTLKIRSTKLEDSAMYFCASRGPTNEKLFFGSGTQLSVL.

The genes are TRBV2 and TRBJ2-3; D gene ambiguous. CDR1 is SNHLY, CDR2 FYNNEI, per germline. V gave up 8 bases and J gave up 9 bases, with 9 bases separating them. The CDR3 sequence is 10 residues long. CDR3 nucleotide sequence: TGTGCCAGCCGTCAGACCACGCAGTATTTT. It encodes CASRQTTQYF.

This clone appeared a few times. The chain links TRBV30 to TRBJ1-1; D unresolved. V lost 0 bases and J lost 2, with 10 bases in between. This CDR3 region has 14 residues. Germline V gives CDR1 GTSNPN, CDR2 SVGIG (reference sequence). The CDR3 nucleotides are TGTGCCTGGAGTGTTTGGGAAAGAAACACTGAAGCTTTCTTT. This translates into CAWSVWERNTEAFF.

The chain carries TRBV4-2 and TRBJ1-1, with D possibly matching TRBD1 (5 bases). V was cut by 0 bases and J by 6 bases, with 17 bases left in between. Germline-derived CDR1 and CDR2 are LGHNA and YNFKEQ. This CDR3 is 16 amino acids long. The CDR3 DNA reads as TGTGCCAGCAGCCAAGAGTTAAGGGGCGGTGGGTCTGAAGCTTTCTTT. Its protein product is CASSQELRGGGSEAFF.

The chain combines TRBV10-2 with TRBJ2-5; 10 positions match TRBD2. The J segment lost 5 bases and the V segment lost 2 bases, leaving 11 bases of the junction unmatched. CDR1 and CDR2 (germline): WSHSY, SAAADI. This CDR3 is built from 17 residues. The CDR3, as DNA: TGCGCCAGCAGTGAGATCCTAGCGGGAGTTGGGCGGGAGACCCAGTACTTC. It codes for CASSEILAGVGRETQYF.

J is TRBJ2-7 and V is TRBV7-9, with D unclear. V was clipped by 3 bases and J by 5 bases, with 14 bases between them. This CDR3 spans 14 amino acids. The germline gives CDR1 SEHNR, CDR2 FQNEAQ (reference sequence). The chain's CDR3 is CASSLGFPLDEQYF. CDR3 DNA sequence: TGTGCCAGCAGCTTGGGTTTCCCTCTTGACGAGCAGTACTTC.